This TCR beta chain originates from a study of cytomegalovirus exposure and HLA in healthy donors. Points from the study as a whole: For presence/absence analyses, sequencing depth was assumed to be roughly uniform across donors.

Turning to this clone: Its target is unknown.

The study ran its PCR with 60 Vbeta and 13 Jbeta primers. Data came from immunoSEQ multiplex PCR; TCRdb stores just in-frame clones and leaves some out. The data hold some 130,000 clones, with roughly 82% observed a single time. This CDR3 is 17 amino acids long. Germline CDR1 LGHNA, CDR2 YSLEER. The germline V and J ends were trimmed by 0 bases and 9 bases, with 22 bases remaining between them. The chain couples TRBV4-3 to TRBJ2-3; weak D call: TRBD1 (6 bases). What was sequenced was PBMCs. The sequence was collected from a male donor in good health and CMV-seropositive. This chain's CDR3 is CASSQDMRRGWGLTQYF. CDR3 bases: TGCGCCAGCAGCCAAGATATGAGGAGAGGGTGGGGGCTAACGCAGTATTTT.